The 13 T cell receptor beta chains below come from one sample, sequenced in a study of cytomegalovirus exposure and HLA in healthy donors. PCR primers comprised 60 Vbeta and 13 Jbeta primers. Libraries were prepared by immunoSEQ multiplex PCR; TCRdb keeps only in-frame clonotypes and omits some of them. The data hold 150,000 to 200,000 clones, with around 85% observed a single time. Sequences were obtained from PBMCs. The receptor set was obtained from a man aged 45 to 65 in good health and CMV-seronegative.

The chain joins TRBV5-5 to TRBJ2-1; D is perhaps TRBD2 (6 bases). Germline lookup yields CDR1 SGHKS and CDR2 YYEKEE (reference sequence). The CDR3 is made up of 15 amino acids. The germline V and J ends were trimmed by 0 bases and 3 bases, with 10 bases remaining between them. The chain's CDR3 is CASSLGGVLYNEQFF. CDR3 in DNA: TGTGCCAGCAGCTTGGGCGGGGTACTCTACAATGAGCAGTTCTTC.

This chain joins TRBV27 and TRBJ2-1; TRBD1 might be the D (5 bases). V gave up 1 base and J gave up 1 base, with 8 bases separating them. The CDR3 loop spans 15 amino acids. The germline gives CDR1 MNHEY, CDR2 SMNVEV (reference sequence). The CDR3 bases are TGTGCCAGCAGTTTATATAGGGGTTCCTACAATGAGCAGTTCTTC. It codes for CASSLYRGSYNEQFF.

This clone was observed a single time. The chain uses TRBV13 and TRBJ2-5, with 8 bases aligning to TRBD1. The V segment lost 2 bases and the J segment 5 bases; nucleotides outside the gene matches: 16. The CDR3 covers 18 residues. From germline, CDR1 is PRHDT and CDR2 FYEKMQ (reference sequence). The CDR3 bases are TGTGCCAGCAGCTTAATCACCGGACAGGGCACTAGCAAGGAGACCCAGTACTTC. It codes for CASSLITGQGTSKETQYF.

V usage is TRBV9 and J usage is TRBJ2-2, with D possibly matching TRBD1 (5 bases). CDR3 size: 18 residues. V lost 2 bases, J lost 0 bases, and 17 bases lay in between. CDR1 is SGDLS, CDR2 YYNGEE, per germline. This chain's CDR3 is CASSVLINRSTNTGELFF. The DNA for the CDR3 is TGTGCCAGCAGCGTGCTGATTAACAGGTCTACGAACACCGGGGAGCTGTTTTTT.

The chain links TRBV6-5 to TRBJ2-7; 7 nucleotides align to TRBD1. Trimming cost V 5 bases and J 5 bases; bases outside gene matches: 12. The germline V gene has CDR1 MNHEY and CDR2 SVGAGI. The CDR3 covers 15 residues. The CDR3 region is CASSPGQRFTHEQYF. Here the CDR3 DNA reads TGTGCCAGCAGTCCGGGACAGCGATTTACCCACGAGCAGTACTTC.

This chain joins TRBV7-8 and TRBJ2-5; TRBD2 agrees at 8 bases. Germline V gene data show CDR1 as SGHVS and CDR2 as FQNEAQ. The CDR3 is made up of 15 amino acids. V dropped 4 bases and J dropped 3; count of bases not matched to a gene: 7. CDR3 loop: CASSYPGGAEETQYF. The CDR3 bases are TGTGCCAGCAGCTACCCGGGGGGGGCCGAAGAGACCCAGTACTTC.

The chain recombines TRBV5-3 with TRBJ2-4, with D perhaps matching TRBD2 (5 bases). TRBV5-3 is flagged as an ORF with uncertain function. CDR3 length: 18 amino acids. Trimming cost V 4 bases and J 0 bases, with 20 bases left between them. The chain's CDR3 is CARSQGGRGYLAKNIQYF. CDR3 sequence (DNA): TGTGCCAGAAGCCAAGGAGGCAGAGGATACCTAGCCAAAAACATTCAGTACTTC.

This clone was seen a few times. The chain is built from TRBV27 and TRBJ2-1; no firm D call. V was trimmed by 5 bases and J by 0 bases, leaving 8 bases between them. The CDR3 is made up of 14 amino acids. CDR1 and CDR2 (germline): MNHEY, SMNVEV (reference sequence). The CDR3 bases are TGTGCCAGCAGTCCGAGGAGCTCCTACAATGAGCAGTTCTTC. This encodes CASSPRSSYNEQFF.

This clone appeared a single time. V gene TRBV5-8 combines with J gene TRBJ1-6, with D tentatively TRBD1 (6 bases). Trimming took 0 bases from V and 9 from J, leaving 13 bases between them. The germline V gene encodes CDR1 SGHTS and CDR2 YDEGEE. The CDR3 length is 15 residues. The CDR3 region is CASSLAGTSTSPLHF. DNA of the CDR3: TGTGCCAGCAGCTTGGCCGGGACATCTACTTCACCCCTCCACTTT. Full variable domain (outside the CDR3, taken from reference TRBV5-8 and TRBJ1-6): EAGVTQSPTHLIKTRGQQATLRCSPISGHTSVYWYQQALGLGLQFLLWYDEGEERNRGNFPPRFSGRQFPNYSSELNVNALELEDSALYLCASSLAGTSTSPLHFGNGTRLTVT.

V is TRBV6-5 and J is TRBJ1-1; TRBD1 is a possible D gene (5 bases). CDR3 length: 16 residues. Trimming pared 0 bases from V and 1 base from J, leaving 12 bases between. In germline, CDR1 is MNHEY, CDR2 SVGAGI. As DNA, the CDR3 is TGTGCCAGCAGTTACTCGCAGGGAGGTTGGAACACTGAAGCTTTCTTT. Encoded protein: CASSYSQGGWNTEAFF.

The chain links TRBV7-2 to TRBJ2-7, with a possible D match to TRBD2 (6 bases). Germline values: CDR1 SGHTA, CDR2 FQGNSA. V dropped 3 bases and J dropped 1 base, with 13 bases sitting between them. This CDR3 comprises 15 residues. CDR3 DNA: TGTGCCAGCAGCTTTGAGTCGGGGGAATCCTACGAGCAGTACTTC. Its translation is CASSFESGESYEQYF.

This chain uses TRBV7-3 with TRBJ2-6; 7 bases match TRBD1. Germline assignment: CDR1 SGHTA and CDR2 FQGTGA. CDR3 length equals 15 residues. The junction had 4 bases not matched to a gene; V was cut back by 5 bases and J by 3 bases. CDR3 sequence reads: CASSPSGGGANVLTF. In DNA form, the CDR3 reads TGTGCCAGCAGCCCTTCAGGGGGTGGGGCCAACGTCCTGACTTTC.

The J gene is TRBJ2-5, the V gene TRBV6-5; TRBD2 aligns across 12 bases. Germline CDR1 reads MNHEY; CDR2 reads SVGAGI. The CDR3 contains 14 residues. V shed 5 bases, J shed 5 bases, and the junction held 3 bases outside the gene matches. The CDR3 DNA reads as TGTGCCAGCAGTCGACTAGCGGGGGAGGAGACCCAGTACTTC. Translated, it gives CASSRLAGEETQYF.